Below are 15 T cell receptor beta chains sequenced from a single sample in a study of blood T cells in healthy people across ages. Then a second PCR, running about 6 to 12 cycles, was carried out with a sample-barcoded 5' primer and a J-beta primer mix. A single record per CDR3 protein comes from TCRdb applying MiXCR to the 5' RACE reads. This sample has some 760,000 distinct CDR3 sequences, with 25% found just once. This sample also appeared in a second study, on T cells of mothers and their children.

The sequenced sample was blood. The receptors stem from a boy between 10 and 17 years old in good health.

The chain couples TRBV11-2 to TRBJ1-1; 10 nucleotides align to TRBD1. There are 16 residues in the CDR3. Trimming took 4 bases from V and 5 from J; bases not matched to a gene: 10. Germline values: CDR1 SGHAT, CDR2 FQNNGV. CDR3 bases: TGTGCCAGCAGCTCCCGGACAGGGGGGACATTGACTGAAGCTTTCTTT. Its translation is CASSSRTGGTLTEAFF.

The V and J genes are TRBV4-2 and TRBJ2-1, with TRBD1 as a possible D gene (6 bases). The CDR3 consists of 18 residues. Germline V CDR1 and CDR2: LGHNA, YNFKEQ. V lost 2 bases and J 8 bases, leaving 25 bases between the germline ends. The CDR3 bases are TGTGCCAGCAGCCAAAGAAGTGACAGGTCTGTTGTCGGCGATGAGCAGTTCTTC. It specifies CASSQRSDRSVVGDEQFF.

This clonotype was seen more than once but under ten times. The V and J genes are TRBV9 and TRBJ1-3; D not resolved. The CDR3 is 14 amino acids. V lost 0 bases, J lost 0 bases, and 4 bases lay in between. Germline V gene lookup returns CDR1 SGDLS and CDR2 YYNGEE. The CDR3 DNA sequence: TGTGCCAGCAGCGTAGTCGGCTCTGGAAACACCATATATTTT. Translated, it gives CASSVVGSGNTIYF. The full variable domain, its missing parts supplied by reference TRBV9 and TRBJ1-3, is DSGVTQTPKHLITATGQRVTLRCSPRSGDLSVYWYQQSLDQGLQFLIQYYNGEERAKGNILERFSAQQFPDLHSELNLSSLELGDSALYFCASSVVGSGNTIYFGEGSWLTVV.

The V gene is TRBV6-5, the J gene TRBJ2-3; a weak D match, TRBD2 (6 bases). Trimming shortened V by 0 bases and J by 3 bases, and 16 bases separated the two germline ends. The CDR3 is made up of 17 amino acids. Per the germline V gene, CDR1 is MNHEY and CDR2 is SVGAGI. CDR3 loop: CASSYSINGSSTDTQYF. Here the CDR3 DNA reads TGTGCCAGCAGTTACTCGATAAACGGGAGTTCAACAGATACGCAGTATTTT.

CDR3 DNA: TGTGCCAGCAGCCTGGACAGGGCCAAAGAGACCCAGTACTTC. Protein: CASSLDRAKETQYF. The rearrangement uses TRBV7-2 and TRBJ2-5; TRBD1 matches at 8 bases. The V segment lost 5 bases and the J segment 3 bases; nucleotides outside the gene matches: 5. The CDR3 sequence is 14 residues long. Looked up from germline, CDR1 is SGHTA and CDR2 is FQGNSA.

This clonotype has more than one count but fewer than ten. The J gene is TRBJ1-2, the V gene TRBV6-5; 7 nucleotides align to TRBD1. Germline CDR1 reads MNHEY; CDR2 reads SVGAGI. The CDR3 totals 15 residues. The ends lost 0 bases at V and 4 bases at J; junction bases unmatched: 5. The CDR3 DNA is TGTGCCAGCAGTTACTCGGCAGGGGGGCTCTATGGCTACACCTTC. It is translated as CASSYSAGGLYGYTF.

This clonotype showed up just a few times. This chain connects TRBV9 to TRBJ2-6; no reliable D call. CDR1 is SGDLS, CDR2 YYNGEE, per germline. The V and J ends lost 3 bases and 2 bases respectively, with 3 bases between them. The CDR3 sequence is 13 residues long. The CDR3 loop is CASSEAGANVLTF. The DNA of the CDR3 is TGTGCCAGCAGCGAAGCTGGGGCCAACGTCCTGACTTTC.

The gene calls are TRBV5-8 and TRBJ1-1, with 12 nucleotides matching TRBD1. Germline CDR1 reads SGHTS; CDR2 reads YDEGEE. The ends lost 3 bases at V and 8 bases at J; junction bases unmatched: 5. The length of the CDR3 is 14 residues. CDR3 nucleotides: TGTGCCAGCAGCTCGGAGGGGACAGGGGGCGAAGCTTTCTTT. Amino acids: CASSSEGTGGEAFF.

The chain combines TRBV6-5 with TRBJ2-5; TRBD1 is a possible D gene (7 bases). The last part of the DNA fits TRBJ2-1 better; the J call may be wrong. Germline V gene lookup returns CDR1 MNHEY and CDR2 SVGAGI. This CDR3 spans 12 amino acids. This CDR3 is CASSYQGGEQFF. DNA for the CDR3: TGTGCCAGCAGTTACCAGGGGGGAGAGCAGTTCTTC.

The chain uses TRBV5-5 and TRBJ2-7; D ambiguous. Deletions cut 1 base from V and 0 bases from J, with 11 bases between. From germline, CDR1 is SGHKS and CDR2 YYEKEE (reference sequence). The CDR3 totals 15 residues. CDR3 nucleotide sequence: TGTGCCAGCAGCTTGCACGCGTTCAGCTCCTACGAGCAGTACTTC. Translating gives CASSLHAFSSYEQYF.

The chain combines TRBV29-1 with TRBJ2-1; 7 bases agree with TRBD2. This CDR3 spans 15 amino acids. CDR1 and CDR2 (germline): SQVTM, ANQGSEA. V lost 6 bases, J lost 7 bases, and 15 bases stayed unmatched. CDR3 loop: CSVSSAGTSWNEQFF. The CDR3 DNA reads TGCAGCGTCTCGTCAGCGGGAACATCGTGGAATGAGCAGTTCTTC.

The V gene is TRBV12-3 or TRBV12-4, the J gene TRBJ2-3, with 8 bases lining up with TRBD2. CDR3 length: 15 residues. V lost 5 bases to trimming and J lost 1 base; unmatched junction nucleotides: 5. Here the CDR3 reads CASSRGGRGTDTQYF. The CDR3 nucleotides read TGTGCCAGCAGTCGGGGGGGCCGGGGCACAGATACGCAGTATTTT.

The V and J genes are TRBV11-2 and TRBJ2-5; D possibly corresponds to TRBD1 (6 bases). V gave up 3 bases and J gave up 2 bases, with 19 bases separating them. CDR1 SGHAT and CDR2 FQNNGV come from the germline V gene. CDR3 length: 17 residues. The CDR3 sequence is CASSLVGSRQGQETQYF. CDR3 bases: TGTGCCAGCAGCTTGGTCGGGTCCCGGCAGGGGCAAGAGACCCAGTACTTC.

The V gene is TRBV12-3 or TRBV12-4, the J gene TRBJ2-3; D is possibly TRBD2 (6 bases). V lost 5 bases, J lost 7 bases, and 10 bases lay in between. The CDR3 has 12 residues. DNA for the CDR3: TGTGCCAGCAGTCCCCGGACTAATACGCAGTATTTT. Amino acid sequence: CASSPRTNTQYF.

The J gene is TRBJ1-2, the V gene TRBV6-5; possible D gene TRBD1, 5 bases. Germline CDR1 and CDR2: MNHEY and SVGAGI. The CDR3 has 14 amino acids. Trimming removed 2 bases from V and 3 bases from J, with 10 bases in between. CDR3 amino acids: CASSYVGGDYGYTF. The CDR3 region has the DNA TGTGCCAGCAGTTACGTCGGGGGTGACTATGGCTACACCTTC.